This T cell receptor beta chain emerged from a study of Tregs in tolerant kidney transplant recipients. With regard to this clone: What it recognizes is unknown.

Germline CDR1 is SGHDT and CDR2 is YYEEEE. The CDR3 runs to 16 residues. V was pared by 6 bases and J by 2 bases, with 9 bases of the junction left unmatched. Generated by immunoSEQ multiplex PCR, the TCRdb table keeps only in-frame clones and is missing some. This table has some 50,000 clones, roughly 90% appearing once. Related graft donors supplied nonmyeloablative bone marrow transplants, and mixed chimerism was transient. Unstimulated regulatory T cells (CD4+CD25+CD127-), CD4+CD25- non-regulatory cells, CD4 and CD8 cells were FACS-sorted from thawed PBMCs. The study's findings and limits: For some patients, primers changed over time, blocking nucleotide-level comparison. In tolerant patients, donor-specific Tregs outgrew total Tregs, suggesting antigen-driven expansion.

The receptor was isolated from a human patient who received a combined kidney and bone marrow transplant. Some T cells could come from the graft donor. This sequence joins TRBV5-6 and TRBJ2-3; 10 bases agree with TRBD2. The sample in question was CD8+ T cells from blood (PBMCs), obtained 12 months after the transplant. As DNA, the CDR3 is TGTGCCAGCACCGTACCGGGACTAGCGCTCACAGATACGCAGTATTTT. Translating it yields CASTVPGLALTDTQYF.